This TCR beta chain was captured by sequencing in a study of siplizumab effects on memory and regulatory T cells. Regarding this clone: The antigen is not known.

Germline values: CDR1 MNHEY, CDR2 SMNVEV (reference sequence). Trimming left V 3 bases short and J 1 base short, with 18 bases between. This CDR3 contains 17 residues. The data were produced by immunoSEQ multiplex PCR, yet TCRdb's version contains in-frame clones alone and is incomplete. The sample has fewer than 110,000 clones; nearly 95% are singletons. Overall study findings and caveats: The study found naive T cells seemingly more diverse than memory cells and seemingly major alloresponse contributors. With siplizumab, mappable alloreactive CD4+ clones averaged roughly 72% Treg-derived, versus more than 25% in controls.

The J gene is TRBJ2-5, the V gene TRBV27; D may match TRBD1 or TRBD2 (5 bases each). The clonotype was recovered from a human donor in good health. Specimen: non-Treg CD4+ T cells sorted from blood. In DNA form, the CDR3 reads TGTGCCAGCAGTTTTGGTCCGGTGGGGGAGATCCAAGAGACCCAGTACTTC. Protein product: CASSFGPVGEIQETQYF.